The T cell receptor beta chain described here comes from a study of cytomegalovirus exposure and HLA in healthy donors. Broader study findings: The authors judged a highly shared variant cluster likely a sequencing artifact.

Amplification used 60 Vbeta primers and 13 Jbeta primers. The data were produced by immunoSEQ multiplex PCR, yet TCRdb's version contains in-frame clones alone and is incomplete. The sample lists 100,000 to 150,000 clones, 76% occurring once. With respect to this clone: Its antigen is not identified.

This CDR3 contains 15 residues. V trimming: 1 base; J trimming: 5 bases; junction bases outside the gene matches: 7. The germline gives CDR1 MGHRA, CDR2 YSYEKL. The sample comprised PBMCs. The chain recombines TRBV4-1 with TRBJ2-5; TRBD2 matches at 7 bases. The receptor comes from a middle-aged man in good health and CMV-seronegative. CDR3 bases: TGCGCCAGCAGCCAAGGCTGGGGGGGAGGGGAGACCCAGTACTTC. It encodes CASSQGWGGGETQYF.